This T cell receptor (beta chain) was captured in a study of T-cell reconstitution after alpha-beta-depleted transplantation in children. Findings and limits, study-wide: T-cell counts and diversity at one year post-transplant came mainly from newly produced T cells. As was reported, about two months after transplant, alpha-beta T cells came from several hundred expanded graft clones.

Unique molecular identifiers featured in how the TCRbeta library was prepared. TCRdb reprocessed the PCR reads with MiXCR, giving one entry per CDR3 protein. The repertoire has more than 400,000 distinct CDR3 sequences, over 40% of them found once; the top ten carry 27%. This clonotype came up many times. Its matching antigen is unknown. J lost 7 bases, V lost 2 bases, and 9 bases had no gene match. Germline loops: CDR1 WSHSY, CDR2 SAAADI. The CDR3 spans 15 residues. Here the sequenced sample was PBMCs, taken before TCRalphabeta/CD19-depleted stem cell transplant. This sequence was found in a girl between 2 and 10 years old with aplastic anemia, due to receive a stem cell transplant. V usage is TRBV10-2 and J usage is TRBJ2-3; TRBD1 aligns across 7 bases. The CDR3, as DNA: TGCGCCAGCAGTGAGGTGGGACAGATGATATATACGCAGTATTTT. Protein sequence: CASSEVGQMIYTQYF.